Following are 20 T cell receptor beta chains from one sample sequenced in a study of blood T cell repertoires in COVID-19. TCRdb's copy holds only in-frame clones and misses some; the assay was immunoSEQ multiplex PCR. The sample has some 200,000 clones; around 87% are singletons. The sequencing input was peripheral blood. The receptor source for this set is a woman between 18 and 30 years old who had recovered from COVID-19.

The CDR3 region is CASSLAAGGQETQYF. CDR3 DNA: TGCGCCAGCAGCTTGGCGGCGGGGGGGCAAGAGACCCAGTACTTC. The chain is built from TRBV5-1 and TRBJ2-5; the match to TRBD2 covers 9 bases. J lost 2 bases, V lost 0 bases, and 2 bases had no gene match. Germline CDR1 is SGHRS and CDR2 is YFSETQ. The CDR3 covers 15 residues. Complete variable domain (other parts from reference TRBV5-1 and TRBJ2-5): KAGVTQTPRYLIKTRGQQVTLSCSPISGHRSVSWYQQTPGQGLQFLFEYFSETQRNKGNFPGRFSGRQFSNSRSEMNVSTLELGDSALYLCASSLAAGGQETQYFGPGTRLLVL.

The CDR3 region has the DNA TGTGCCAGCAGCCAATTGGGACTAGCGGGGGGCTGGAGCGATACGCAGTATTTT. Amino acid sequence: CASSQLGLAGGWSDTQYF. V and J are TRBV3-1 (or the pseudogene TRBV3-2) and TRBJ2-3; 15 bases line up with TRBD2. With V trimmed by 2 bases and J by 6 bases, 9 bases remained unmatched. The CDR3 spans 18 residues. Germline CDR1 reads LGHDT; CDR2 reads YNNKEL (reference sequence).

The chain is built from TRBV7-2 and TRBJ2-7; D perhaps matches TRBD1 (6 bases). Germline values: CDR1 SGHTA, CDR2 FQGNSA. V was clipped by 5 bases and J by 3 bases, with 17 bases between them. This CDR3 is 15 amino acids long. The CDR3 sequence is CASSPGQIPFYEQYF. The CDR3 coding sequence is TGTGCCAGCAGCCCAGGACAGATTCCGTTCTACGAGCAGTACTTC. The entire variable domain, with the rest obtained from reference TRBV7-2 and TRBJ2-7, is as follows: GAGVSQSPSNKVTEKGKDVELRCDPISGHTALYWYRQSLGQGLEFLIYFQGNSAPDKSGLPSDRFSAERTGGSVSTLTIQRTQQEDSAVYLCASSPGQIPFYEQYFGPGTRLTVT.

The V call is TRBV10-3, the J call TRBJ1-1; a weak D match, TRBD1 (5 bases). This CDR3 is built from 13 residues. CDR1 is ENHRY, CDR2 SYGVKD, per germline. The germline V and J ends were trimmed by 10 bases and 1 base, with 13 bases remaining between them. The CDR3 reads CATKWGGNTEAFF. CDR3 nucleotides: TGTGCCACTAAATGGGGGGGGAACACTGAAGCTTTCTTT.

V is TRBV18 and J is TRBJ1-2, with TRBD1 as a possible D gene (5 bases). Germline CDR1 is KGHSH and CDR2 is LQKENI. The CDR3 contains 17 residues. The V end lost 3 bases, the J end lost 3 bases, and 20 bases lay between the germline ends. This CDR3 is CASSPSGSYDSHYGYTF. The DNA of the CDR3 is TGTGCCAGCTCACCTTCTGGTAGCTACGACAGCCACTATGGCTACACCTTC.

The chain has TRBV9 and TRBJ1-3, with D unresolved. The germline V and J ends were trimmed by 0 bases and 4 bases, with 14 bases remaining between them. CDR3 length: 16 amino acids. Germline assignment: CDR1 SGDLS and CDR2 YYNGEE. CDR3 amino acids: CASSVAISSGGNTIYF. CDR3 sequence (DNA): TGTGCCAGCAGCGTAGCAATCAGCTCGGGAGGAAACACCATATATTTT.

The J gene is TRBJ2-5, the V gene TRBV7-9, with TRBD2 as a possible D gene (6 bases). In germline, CDR1 is SEHNR, CDR2 FQNEAQ (reference sequence). The CDR3 runs to 13 residues. V lost 3 bases and J 5 bases, leaving 10 bases between the germline ends. CDR3 in amino acids: CASSFIGRETQYF. Here the CDR3 DNA reads TGTGCCAGCAGCTTTATAGGGAGGGAGACCCAGTACTTC. Drawing the rest from reference TRBV7-9 and TRBJ2-5, the complete variable domain is DTGVSQNPRHKITKRGQNVTFRCDPISEHNRLYWYRQTLGQGPEFLTYFQNEAQLEKSRLLSDRFSAERPKGSFSTLEIQRTEQGDSAMYLCASSFIGRETQYFGPGTRLLVL.

The gene calls are TRBV7-2 and TRBJ2-4; 10 bases line up with TRBD1. This CDR3 is built from 16 residues. CDR1 SGHTA and CDR2 FQGNSA come from the germline V gene. Trimming cost V 4 bases and J 1 base; bases outside gene matches: 4. CDR3 coding DNA: TGTGCCAGCAGCTACCGACAGGGGGCGGCCAAAAACATTCAGTACTTC. This sequence encodes CASSYRQGAAKNIQYF.

This chain connects TRBV7-9 to TRBJ2-5, with 7 bases fitting TRBD1. Per germline, CDR1 SEHNR and CDR2 FQNEAQ (reference sequence). The CDR3 is made up of 16 amino acids. Losses at the gene ends were 5 bases for V and 7 bases for J; bases not matched to a gene: 16. CDR3 DNA: TGTGCCAGCAGCACACAAGCGGACAGGCGCCGGACGACCCAGTACTTC. As protein: CASSTQADRRRTTQYF.

This chain joins TRBV4-2 and TRBJ2-5, with TRBD1 matching over 7 bases. The CDR3 extends over 15 amino acids. V shed 3 bases and J 5 bases; nucleotides not matched to a gene: 9. The germline CDR1 and CDR2 sequences are LGHNA and YNFKEQ. The CDR3 protein is CASSQEDREWETQYF. CDR3 nucleotide sequence: TGTGCCAGCAGCCAGGAAGACAGGGAATGGGAGACCCAGTACTTC.

V gene TRBV18 combines with J gene TRBJ2-5, with TRBD2 identical over 13 bases. CDR1 KGHSH and CDR2 LQKENI come from the germline V gene. The CDR3 consists of 17 residues. The ends lost 3 bases at V and 5 bases at J; junction bases unmatched: 9. The CDR3 DNA sequence: TGTGCCAGCTCACCCCAGCAACTAGCGGGAGGGCCGGAGACCCAGTACTTC. Amino acid sequence: CASSPQQLAGGPETQYF.

The V gene is TRBV19, the J gene TRBJ2-7; D uncertain. This CDR3 has 14 residues. V was pared by 1 base and J by 0 bases, with 7 bases between. Per germline, CDR1 LNHDA and CDR2 SQIVND (reference sequence). CDR3 sequence reads: CASSIVASSYEQYF. The CDR3 bases are TGTGCCAGTAGTATAGTTGCGTCCTCCTACGAGCAGTACTTC.

The rearrangement joins TRBV25-1 to TRBJ1-2; D is uncertain. Germline lookup yields CDR1 MGHDK and CDR2 SYGVNS. The CDR3 is made up of 13 amino acids. Trimming stripped 5 bases from V and 8 bases from J, with 15 bases between. The chain's CDR3 is CASSPGISGGYTF. The CDR3 DNA reads as TGTGCCAGCAGTCCCGGTATTAGCGGGGGCTACACCTTC.

The rearrangement uses TRBV19 and TRBJ1-5, with D tentatively TRBD1 (6 bases). The CDR3 has 15 amino acids. Per germline, CDR1 LNHDA and CDR2 SQIVND (reference sequence). With 5 bases removed from V and 0 bases from J, the gap between germline ends came to 11 bases. This CDR3 reads CASSGGQISNQPQHF. The CDR3 bases are TGTGCCAGTAGTGGTGGACAGATTAGCAATCAGCCCCAGCATTTT.

V is TRBV10-3 and J is TRBJ1-1; unclear D gene. The V end was cut by 0 bases, the J end by 8 bases, with 10 bases between. There are 13 residues in the CDR3. Germline lookup yields CDR1 ENHRY and CDR2 SYGVKD. Here the CDR3 reads CAISESWEKEAFF. CDR3 in DNA: TGTGCCATCAGTGAGTCGTGGGAGAAAGAAGCTTTCTTT.

The V gene is TRBV30, the J gene TRBJ1-1, with 7 bases identical to TRBD1. The CDR3 spans 14 residues. Germline-derived CDR1 and CDR2 are GTSNPN and SVGIG (reference sequence). The junction had 9 bases not matched to a gene; V was cut back by 3 bases and J by 5 bases. The CDR3 nucleotides read TGTGCCTGGAGCCCAGGGGGGTTAAGGACTGAAGCTTTCTTT. Translated: CAWSPGGLRTEAFF.

The rearrangement links TRBV30 to TRBJ1-6, with D perhaps TRBD1 (6 bases). Germline lookup yields CDR1 GTSNPN and CDR2 SVGIG (reference sequence). V was shortened by 3 bases and J by 7 bases, with 13 bases between the two germline ends. The CDR3 sequence is 14 residues long. DNA of the CDR3: TGTGCCTGGAGGGACACAGGGACAAATTCACCCCTCCACTTT. It encodes CAWRDTGTNSPLHF.

The chain combines TRBV11-3 with TRBJ2-1, with 9 bases identical to TRBD2. V shed 3 bases and J 7 bases; nucleotides not matched to a gene: 4. This CDR3 comprises 14 residues. The germline V gene has CDR1 SGHNT and CDR2 YENEEA. The CDR3 spells CASSFAGGPNEQFF. As DNA, the CDR3 is TGTGCCAGCAGCTTTGCGGGAGGGCCAAATGAGCAGTTCTTC.

The rearrangement uses TRBV11-2 and TRBJ2-3; 7 nucleotides agree with TRBD2. CDR3 length equals 14 residues. CDR1 is SGHAT, CDR2 FQNNGV, per germline. J gave up 4 bases and V 5 bases, and 6 bases lay outside the gene matches. The CDR3 sequence is CASSIGLDADTQYF. The DNA of the CDR3 is TGTGCCAGCAGCATCGGACTAGATGCAGATACGCAGTATTTT. The full variable domain, completed using reference TRBV11-2 and TRBJ2-3, is EAGVAQSPRYKIIEKRQSVAFWCNPISGHATLYWYQQILGQGPKLLIQFQNNGVVDDSQLPKDRFSAERLKGVDSTLKIQPAKLEDSAVYLCASSIGLDADTQYFGPGTRLTVL.

The CDR3 is CASSLKGNGELFF. In DNA form, the CDR3 reads TGTGCCAGCAGTTTAAAGGGGAACGGGGAGCTGTTTTTT. The chain links TRBV12-3 or TRBV12-4 to TRBJ2-2; possibly TRBD1 for D (5 bases). The V and J ends lost 2 bases and 7 bases respectively, with 8 bases between them. CDR3 length: 13 residues.